This T cell receptor (beta chain) was identified in a study of shared clonotypes between healthy human individuals. Study-level findings and limits: Estimated richness values were generally larger in naive subsets than in memory subsets.

TCRdb's copy holds only in-frame clones and misses some; the assay was immunoSEQ multiplex PCR. The sample has about 680,000 clones; 92% are singletons. With respect to this clone: Its antigen is not identified.

Positive CCR7 selection of CD45RO-negative cells yielded the naive CD8 cells, and terminally differentiated effector memory CD45RA+ cells were excluded. Within Nashville, Tennessee resided all donors, each a Caucasian adult. The V end lost 4 bases, the J end lost 7 bases, and 15 bases lay between the germline ends. The CDR3 consists of 14 residues. Per germline, CDR1 SGDLS and CDR2 YYNGEE. The TCR comes from a man aged 25 to 45 in good health. The rearrangement uses TRBV9 and TRBJ2-1, with D perhaps being TRBD1 or TRBD2 (6 bases each). The sequenced sample was naive CD8+ T cells sorted from blood. CDR3 sequence reads: CASSSEGGLNEQFF. Written as DNA, the CDR3 is TGTGCCAGCAGCTCAGAGGGGGGCCTAAATGAGCAGTTCTTC.